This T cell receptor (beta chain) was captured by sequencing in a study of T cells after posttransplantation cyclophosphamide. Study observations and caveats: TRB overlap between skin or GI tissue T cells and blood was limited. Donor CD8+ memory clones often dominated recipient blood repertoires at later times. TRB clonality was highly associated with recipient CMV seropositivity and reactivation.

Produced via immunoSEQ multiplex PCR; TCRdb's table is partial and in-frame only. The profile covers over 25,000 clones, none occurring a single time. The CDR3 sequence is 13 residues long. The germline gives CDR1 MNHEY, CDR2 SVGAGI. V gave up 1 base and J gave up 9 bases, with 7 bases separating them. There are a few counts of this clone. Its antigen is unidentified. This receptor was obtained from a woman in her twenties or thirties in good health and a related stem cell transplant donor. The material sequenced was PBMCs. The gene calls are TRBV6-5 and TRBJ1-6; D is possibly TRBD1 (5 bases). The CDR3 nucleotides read TGTGCCAGCAGTTACTGGGGGGGTTCACCCCTCCACTTT. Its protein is CASSYWGGSPLHF.